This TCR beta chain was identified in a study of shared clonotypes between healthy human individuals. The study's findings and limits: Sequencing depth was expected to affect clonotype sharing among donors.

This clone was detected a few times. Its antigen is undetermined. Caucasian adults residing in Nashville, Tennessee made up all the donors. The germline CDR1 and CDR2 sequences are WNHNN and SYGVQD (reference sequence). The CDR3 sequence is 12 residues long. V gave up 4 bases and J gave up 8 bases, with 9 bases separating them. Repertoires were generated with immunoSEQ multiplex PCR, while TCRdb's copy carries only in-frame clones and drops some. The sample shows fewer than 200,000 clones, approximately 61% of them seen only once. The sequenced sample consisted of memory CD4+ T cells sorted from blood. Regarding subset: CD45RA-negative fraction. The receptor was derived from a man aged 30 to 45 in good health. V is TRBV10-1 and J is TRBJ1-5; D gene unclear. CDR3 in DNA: TGCGCCAGCAGTGCCCCCGGGGAGCCCCAGCATTTT. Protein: CASSAPGEPQHF.